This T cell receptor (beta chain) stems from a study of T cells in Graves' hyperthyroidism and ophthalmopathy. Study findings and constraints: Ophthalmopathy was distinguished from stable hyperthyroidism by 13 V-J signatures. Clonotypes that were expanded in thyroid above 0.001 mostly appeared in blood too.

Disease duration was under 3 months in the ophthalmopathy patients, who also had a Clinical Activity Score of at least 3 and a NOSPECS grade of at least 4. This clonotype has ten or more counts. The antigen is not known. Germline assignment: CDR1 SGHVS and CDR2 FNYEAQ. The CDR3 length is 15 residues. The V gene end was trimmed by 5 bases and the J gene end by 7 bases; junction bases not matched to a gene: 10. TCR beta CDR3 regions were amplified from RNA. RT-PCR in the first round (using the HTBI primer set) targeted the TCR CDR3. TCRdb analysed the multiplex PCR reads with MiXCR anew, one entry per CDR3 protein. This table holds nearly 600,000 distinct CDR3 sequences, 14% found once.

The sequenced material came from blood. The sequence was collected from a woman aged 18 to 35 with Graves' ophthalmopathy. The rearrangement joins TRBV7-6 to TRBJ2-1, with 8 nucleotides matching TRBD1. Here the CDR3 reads CASSPIGQGRNEQFF. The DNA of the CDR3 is TGTGCCAGCAGCCCAATCGGACAGGGCCGTAATGAGCAGTTCTTC.